This T cell receptor (beta chain) derives from a study of neoadjuvant anti-PD-1 for oral cavity cancer. As to this clone: As yet, its antigen is unknown.

Time point described: after neoadjuvant nivolumab, at surgical resection. No culture or expansion preceded analysis of these blood cells. V lost 8 bases to trimming and J lost 3 bases, with 10 bases between them. Germline CDR1 and CDR2: ENHRY and SYGVKD. The CDR3 runs to 12 residues. Broader study findings: After neoadjuvant nivolumab, PBMC T cell clonality was significantly higher in non-responders than responders.

Most PBMC samples had roughly 0.5 ug input DNA in six replicates. TCRdb's copy holds only in-frame clones and misses some; the assay was immunoSEQ multiplex PCR. Of approximately 15,000 clones in the sample, around 79% were seen once. Sequencing was performed on PBMCs, taken after nivolumab (anti-PD-1) treatment. The chain uses TRBV10-3 and TRBJ1-2; D may be TRBD1 (5 bases). This receptor was obtained from a person between 40 and 85 years old with oral cavity squamous cell carcinoma. The DNA of the CDR3 is TGTGCCATCCCGGACACATACTATGGCTACACCTTC. Protein product: CAIPDTYYGYTF.